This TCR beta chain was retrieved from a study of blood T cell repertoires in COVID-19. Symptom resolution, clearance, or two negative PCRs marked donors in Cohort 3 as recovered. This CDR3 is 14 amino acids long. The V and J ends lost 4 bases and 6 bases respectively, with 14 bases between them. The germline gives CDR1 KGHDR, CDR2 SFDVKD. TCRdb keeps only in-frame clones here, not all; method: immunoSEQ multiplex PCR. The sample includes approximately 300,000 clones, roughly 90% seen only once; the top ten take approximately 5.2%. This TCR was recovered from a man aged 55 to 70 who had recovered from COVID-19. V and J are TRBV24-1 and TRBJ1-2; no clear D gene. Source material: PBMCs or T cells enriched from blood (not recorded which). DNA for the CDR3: TGTGCCACCAGTGACTACTCCGACAATAATGGCTACACCTTC. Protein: CATSDYSDNNGYTF.